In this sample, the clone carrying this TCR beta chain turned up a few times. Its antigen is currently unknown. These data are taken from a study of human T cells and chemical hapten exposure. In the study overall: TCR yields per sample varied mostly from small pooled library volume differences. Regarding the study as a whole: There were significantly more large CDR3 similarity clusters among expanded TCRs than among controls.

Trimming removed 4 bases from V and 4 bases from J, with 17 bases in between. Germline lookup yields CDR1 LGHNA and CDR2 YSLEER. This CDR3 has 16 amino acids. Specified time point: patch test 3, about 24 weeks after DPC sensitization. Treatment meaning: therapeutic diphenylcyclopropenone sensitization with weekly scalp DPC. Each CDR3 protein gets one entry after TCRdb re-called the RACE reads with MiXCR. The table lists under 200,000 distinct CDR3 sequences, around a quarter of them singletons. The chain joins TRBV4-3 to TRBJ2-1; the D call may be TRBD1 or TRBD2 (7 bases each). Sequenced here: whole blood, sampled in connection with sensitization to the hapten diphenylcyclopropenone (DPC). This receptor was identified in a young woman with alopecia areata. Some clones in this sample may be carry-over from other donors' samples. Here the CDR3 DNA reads TGCGCCAGCAGCCGAGCAGGGGGGGGCCGTTACAATGAGCAGTTCTTC. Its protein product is CASSRAGGGRYNEQFF.